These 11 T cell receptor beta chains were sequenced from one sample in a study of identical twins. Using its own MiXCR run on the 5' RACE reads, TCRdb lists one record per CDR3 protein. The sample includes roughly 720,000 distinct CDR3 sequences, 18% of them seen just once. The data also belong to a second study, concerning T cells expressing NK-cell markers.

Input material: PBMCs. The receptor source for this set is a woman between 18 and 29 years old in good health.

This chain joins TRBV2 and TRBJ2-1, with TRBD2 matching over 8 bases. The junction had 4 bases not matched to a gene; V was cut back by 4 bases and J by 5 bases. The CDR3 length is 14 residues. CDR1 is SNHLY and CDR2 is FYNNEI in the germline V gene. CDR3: CASSGGLGHNEQFF. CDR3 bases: TGTGCCAGCAGTGGGGGACTAGGGCACAATGAGCAGTTCTTC.

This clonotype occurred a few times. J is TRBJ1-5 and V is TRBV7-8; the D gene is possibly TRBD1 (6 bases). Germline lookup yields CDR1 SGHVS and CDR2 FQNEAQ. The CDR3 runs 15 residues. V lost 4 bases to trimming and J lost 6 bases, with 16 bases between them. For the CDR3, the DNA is TGTGCCAGCAGCTCCCAGGGCGGGGGCACTCAGCCCCAGCATTTT. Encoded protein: CASSSQGGGTQPQHF. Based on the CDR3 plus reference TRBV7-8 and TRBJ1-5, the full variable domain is GAGVSQSPRYKVAKRGQDVALRCDPISGHVSLFWYQQALGQGPEFLTYFQNEAQLDKSGLPSDRFFAERPEGSVSTLKIQRTQQEDSAVYLCASSSQGGGTQPQHFGDGTRLSIL.

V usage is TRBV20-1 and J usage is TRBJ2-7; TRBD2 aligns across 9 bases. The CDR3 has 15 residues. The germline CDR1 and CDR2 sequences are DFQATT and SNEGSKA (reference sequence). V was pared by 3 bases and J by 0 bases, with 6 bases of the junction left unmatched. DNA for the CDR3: TGCAGTGCTAGCCTAGCGGGGCCTTTCTCCTACGAGCAGTACTTC. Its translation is CSASLAGPFSYEQYF.

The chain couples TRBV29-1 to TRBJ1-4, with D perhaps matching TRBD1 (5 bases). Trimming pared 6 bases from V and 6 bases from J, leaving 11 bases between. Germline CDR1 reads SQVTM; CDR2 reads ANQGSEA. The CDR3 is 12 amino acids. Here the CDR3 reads CSVRPRDEKLFF. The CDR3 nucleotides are TGCAGCGTCCGTCCCAGGGATGAAAAACTGTTTTTT. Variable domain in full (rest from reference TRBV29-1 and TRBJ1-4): SAVISQKPSRDICQRGTSLTIQCQVDSQVTMMFWYRQQPGQSLTLIATANQGSEATYESGFVIDKFPISRPNLTFSTLTVSNMSPEDSSIYLCSVRPRDEKLFFGSGTQLSVL.

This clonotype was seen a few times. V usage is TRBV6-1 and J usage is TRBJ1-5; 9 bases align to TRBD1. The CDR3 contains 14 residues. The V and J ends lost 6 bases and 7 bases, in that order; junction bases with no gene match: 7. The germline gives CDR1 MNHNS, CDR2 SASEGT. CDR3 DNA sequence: TGTGCCAGCAGGGGGACAGGGTTGGACCAGCCCCAGCATTTT. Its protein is CASRGTGLDQPQHF.

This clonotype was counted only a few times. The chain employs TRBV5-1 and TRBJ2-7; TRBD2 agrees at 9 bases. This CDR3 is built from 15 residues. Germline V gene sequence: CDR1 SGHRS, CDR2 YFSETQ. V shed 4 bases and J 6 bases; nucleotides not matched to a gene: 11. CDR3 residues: CASSPGWGAGGEQYF. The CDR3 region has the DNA TGCGCCAGCAGCCCCGGATGGGGAGCGGGAGGCGAGCAGTACTTC.

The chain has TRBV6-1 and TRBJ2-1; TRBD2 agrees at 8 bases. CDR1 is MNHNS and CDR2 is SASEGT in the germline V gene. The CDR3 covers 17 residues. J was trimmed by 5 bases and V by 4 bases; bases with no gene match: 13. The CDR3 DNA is TGTGCCAGCAGTGGGCTCGTAGGGTTAGCGGGGAACAATGAGCAGTTCTTC. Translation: CASSGLVGLAGNNEQFF.

In nucleotides, the CDR3 is TGTGCCAGCAGGGACAGTCTGGGTGGCTACACCTTC. Protein sequence: CASRDSLGGYTF. The chain recombines TRBV28 with TRBJ1-2; D might be TRBD1 (6 bases). V lost 6 bases, J lost 7 bases, and 12 bases lay in between. Germline V gene sequence: CDR1 MDHEN, CDR2 SYDVKM. The CDR3 runs to 12 residues.

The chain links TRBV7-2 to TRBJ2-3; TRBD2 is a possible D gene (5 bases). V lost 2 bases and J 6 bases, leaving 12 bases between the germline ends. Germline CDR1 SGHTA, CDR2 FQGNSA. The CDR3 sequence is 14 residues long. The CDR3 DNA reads TGTGCCAGCAGCTTATTCGGGATTTTGGATACGCAGTATTTT. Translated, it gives CASSLFGILDTQYF. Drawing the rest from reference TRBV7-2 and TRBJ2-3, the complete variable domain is GAGVSQSPSNKVTEKGKDVELRCDPISGHTALYWYRQSLGQGLEFLIYFQGNSAPDKSGLPSDRFSAERTGGSVSTLTIQRTQQEDSAVYLCASSLFGILDTQYFGPGTRLTVL.

The CDR3, as DNA: TGTGCCAGCACGGGGTTTTCCGAGCAGTACTTC. This codes for CASTGFSEQYF. This chain links TRBV7-9 with TRBJ2-7, with a tentative D call TRBD2 (5 bases). The CDR3 spans 11 residues. V was clipped by 7 bases and J by 6 bases, with 10 bases between them. Germline V gene lookup returns CDR1 SEHNR and CDR2 FQNEAQ (reference sequence).

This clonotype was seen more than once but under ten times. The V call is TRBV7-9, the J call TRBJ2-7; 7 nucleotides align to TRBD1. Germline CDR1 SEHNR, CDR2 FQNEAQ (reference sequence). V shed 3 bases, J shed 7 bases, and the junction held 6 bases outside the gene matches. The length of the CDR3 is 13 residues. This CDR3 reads CASSFTGTEEQYF. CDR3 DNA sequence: TGTGCCAGCAGCTTCACCGGGACAGAGGAGCAGTACTTC. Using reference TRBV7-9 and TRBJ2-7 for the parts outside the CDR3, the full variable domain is DTGVSQNPRHKITKRGQNVTFRCDPISEHNRLYWYRQTLGQGPEFLTYFQNEAQLEKSRLLSDRFSAERPKGSFSTLEIQRTEQGDSAMYLCASSFTGTEEQYFGPGTRLTVT.